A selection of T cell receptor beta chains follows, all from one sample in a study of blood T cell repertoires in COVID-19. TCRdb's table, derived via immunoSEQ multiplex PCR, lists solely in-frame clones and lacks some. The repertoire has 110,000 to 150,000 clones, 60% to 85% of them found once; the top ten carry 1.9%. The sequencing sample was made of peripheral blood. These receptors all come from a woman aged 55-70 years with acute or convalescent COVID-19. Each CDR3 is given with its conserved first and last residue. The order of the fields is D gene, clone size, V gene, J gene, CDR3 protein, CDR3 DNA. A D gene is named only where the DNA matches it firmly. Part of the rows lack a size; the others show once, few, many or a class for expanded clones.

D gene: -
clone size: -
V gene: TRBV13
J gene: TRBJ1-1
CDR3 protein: CASSSDRLNTEAFF
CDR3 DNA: TGTGCCAGCAGCTCCGACAGACTTAACACTGAAGCTTTCTTT

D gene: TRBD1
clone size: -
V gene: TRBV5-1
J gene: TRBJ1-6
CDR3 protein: CASSWGRTQGNSPLHF
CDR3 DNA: TGCGCCAGCAGCTGGGGAAGGACACAGGGGAATTCACCCCTCCACTTT

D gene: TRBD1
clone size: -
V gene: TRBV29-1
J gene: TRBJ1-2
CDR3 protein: CSTELRGDYGYTF
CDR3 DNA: TGCAGCACTGAGCTCAGGGGGGACTATGGCTACACCTTC

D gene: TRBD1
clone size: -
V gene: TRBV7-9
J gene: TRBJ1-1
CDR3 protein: CASSSGQGVLGTEAFF
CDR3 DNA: TGTGCCAGCAGCTCAGGACAGGGGGTTTTAGGCACTGAAGCTTTCTTT

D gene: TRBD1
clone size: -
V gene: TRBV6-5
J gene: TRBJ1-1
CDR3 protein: CASGTGGAGWTEAFF
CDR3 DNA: TGTGCCAGCGGTACAGGGGGCGCCGGGTGGACTGAAGCTTTCTTT

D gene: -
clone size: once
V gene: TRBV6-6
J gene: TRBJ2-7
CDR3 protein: CASSSDGSSYEQYF
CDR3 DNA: TGTGCCAGCAGTTCGGACGGGAGCTCCTACGAGCAGTACTTC

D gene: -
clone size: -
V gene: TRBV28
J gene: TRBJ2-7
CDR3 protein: CASSSLGLSGEQYF
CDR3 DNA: TGTGCCAGCAGTTCCCTTGGTTTATCGGGCGAGCAGTACTTC

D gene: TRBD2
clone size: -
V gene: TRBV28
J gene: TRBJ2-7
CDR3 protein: CAIQFRASGNYEQYF
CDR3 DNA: TGTGCCATCCAATTCAGGGCTAGCGGGAACTACGAGCAGTACTTC

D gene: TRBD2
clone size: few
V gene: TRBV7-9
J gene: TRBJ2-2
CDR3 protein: CASSLGLAGWNTGELFF
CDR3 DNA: TGTGCCAGCAGCTTAGGACTAGCGGGGTGGAACACCGGGGAGCTGTTTTTT

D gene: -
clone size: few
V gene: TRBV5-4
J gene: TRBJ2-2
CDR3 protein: CASSLRLPNTGELFF
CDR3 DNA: TGTGCCAGCAGCTTGCGTCTTCCGAACACCGGGGAGCTGTTTTTT

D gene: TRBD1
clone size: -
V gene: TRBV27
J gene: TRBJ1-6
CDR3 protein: CASSLSTGSADSPLHF
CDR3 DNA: TGTGCCAGCAGTCTCTCGACAGGGTCGGCGGATTCACCCCTCCACTTT

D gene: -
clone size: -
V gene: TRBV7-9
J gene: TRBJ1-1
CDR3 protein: CASSLNEGLKAFF
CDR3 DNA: TGTGCCAGCAGCTTGAATGAGGGCCTGAAAGCTTTCTTT